Reported below is one T cell receptor (beta chain). With V trimmed by 6 bases and J by 6 bases, 7 bases remained unmatched. The germline CDR1 and CDR2 sequences are SGHRS and YFSETQ. The CDR3 length is 14 residues. Aged about 6 to 95, donors were systemically healthy Caucasians from Russia. Each donor had 8 to 10 milliliters of peripheral blood drawn. It was with a sample-barcoded 5' primer and a J-beta primer mix that a second PCR of about 6 to 11 cycles was run. With 12 random nucleotides, a template-switch adaptor tagged each individual cDNA molecule. TCRdb processed the 5' RACE reads anew with MiXCR; each CDR3 protein has one entry. The repertoire holds 550,000 to 750,000 distinct CDR3 sequences, with roughly 21% as singletons. This entry is derived from a study of blood T cells in healthy people across ages.

This sequence originates from a man between 65 and 80 years old in good health. The material sequenced was blood. The chain employs TRBV5-1 and TRBJ2-1; TRBD2 matches 9 bases. CDR3 nucleotide sequence: TGCGCCAGCAACCTAGCGGGGAAACCCAATGAGCAGTTCTTC. It codes for CASNLAGKPNEQFF.